Shown below are 16 T cell receptor beta chains from a single sample sequenced in a study of T cell changes during pregnancy in multiple sclerosis. Some clones are missing from TCRdb's copy, which holds only in-frame ones; the method was immunoSEQ multiplex PCR. This table holds more than 50,000 clones, roughly 94% found once. Sequencing was performed on CD8+ T cells from peripheral blood mononuclear cells, taken after pregnancy. The receptors come from a female donor with multiple sclerosis, enrolled in a pregnancy study.

The chain is built from TRBV20-1 and TRBJ1-1; D not resolved. CDR1 DFQATT and CDR2 SNEGSKA come from the germline V gene (reference sequence). The length of the CDR3 is 11 residues. V lost 3 bases, J lost 3 bases, and 5 bases lay in between. CDR3 region: CSASSDTEAFF. Written as DNA, the CDR3 is TGCAGTGCTAGTTCCGACACTGAAGCTTTCTTT.

This CDR3 is CASSILLAGNNEQFF. CDR3 nucleotides: TGTGCCAGTAGTATTCTCCTAGCGGGCAACAATGAGCAGTTCTTC. The V gene is TRBV19, the J gene TRBJ2-1, with 8 bases aligning to TRBD2. This CDR3 region has 15 residues. CDR1 is LNHDA, CDR2 SQIVND, per germline (reference sequence). Trimming cost V 3 bases and J 5 bases; bases outside gene matches: 6.

V is TRBV27 and J is TRBJ2-7, with TRBD1 identical over 7 bases. Germline V lookup: CDR1 MNHEY, CDR2 SMNVEV (reference sequence). V lost 5 bases to trimming and J lost 2 bases; unmatched junction nucleotides: 6. The CDR3 sequence is 14 residues long. CDR3 coding DNA: TGTGCCAGCAGTGATAGACAGGGACCCTACGAGCAGTACTTC. This encodes CASSDRQGPYEQYF.

The chain combines TRBV10-1 with TRBJ1-1; D call uncertain. Looked up from germline, CDR1 is WNHNN and CDR2 is SYGVQD (reference sequence). The CDR3 covers 13 residues. The V gene lost 10 bases and the J gene lost 4 bases, with 16 bases spanning the gap. CDR3 sequence reads: CATTPGVSTEAFF. The CDR3 bases are TGCGCCACCACCCCCGGAGTAAGCACTGAAGCTTTCTTT.

The V gene is TRBV29-1, the J gene TRBJ1-1; the D gene is possibly TRBD1 (5 bases). The V gene lost 4 bases and the J gene lost 0 bases, with 15 bases spanning the gap. The V gene's germline CDR1 is SQVTM and CDR2 ANQGSEA. The CDR3 sequence is 15 residues long. The DNA of the CDR3 is TGCAGCGTTGTGCGGGGGTTTGACATGAACACTGAAGCTTTCTTT. The encoded protein is CSVVRGFDMNTEAFF.

The chain links TRBV2 to TRBJ2-1; D possibly corresponds to TRBD2 (5 bases). Trimming took off 8 bases at V and 0 bases at J, with 8 bases between the two ends. This CDR3 has 13 amino acids. CDR1 and CDR2 from the germline V gene are SNHLY and FYNNEI. Written as DNA, the CDR3 is TGTGCCAGCTGGAGCGGCTCCTACAATGAGCAGTTCTTC. It is translated as CASWSGSYNEQFF.

The chain carries TRBV10-2 and TRBJ2-1; TRBD2 matches 10 bases. The length of the CDR3 is 13 residues. Germline-derived CDR1 and CDR2 are WSHSY and SAAADI. With V trimmed by 4 bases and J by 8 bases, 2 bases remained unmatched. The CDR3 sequence: CASSASGSDEQFF. DNA for the CDR3: TGCGCCAGCAGTGCTAGCGGGAGTGATGAGCAGTTCTTC.

The rearrangement joins TRBV9 to TRBJ2-3, with a tentative D call TRBD2 (6 bases). Between the trimmed V and J ends, which lost 0 bases and 6 bases, there was a span of 14 bases. CDR3 length: 15 amino acids. Looked up from germline, CDR1 is SGDLS and CDR2 is YYNGEE. The CDR3: CASSVAGASGDTQYF. For the CDR3, the DNA is TGTGCCAGCAGCGTAGCGGGAGCGTCAGGGGATACGCAGTATTTT.

V is TRBV9 and J is TRBJ1-2; D might be TRBD1 (5 bases). Trimming removed 4 bases at V and 5 bases at J, with 18 bases between. CDR1 is SGDLS and CDR2 is YYNGEE in the germline V gene. CDR3 length: 15 residues. The CDR3 spells CASSPTETAYYGYTF. For the CDR3, the DNA is TGTGCCAGCAGCCCAACGGAGACAGCCTATTATGGCTACACCTTC.

The chain joins TRBV9 to TRBJ1-4; TRBD1 might be the D (5 bases). Trimming pared 0 bases from V and 9 bases from J, leaving 12 bases between. Germline values: CDR1 SGDLS, CDR2 YYNGEE. There are 14 residues in the CDR3. CDR3 loop: CASSVELGGKKLFF. CDR3 sequence (DNA): TGTGCCAGCAGCGTAGAGTTGGGGGGAAAAAAACTGTTTTTT.

This rearrangement joins TRBV28 to TRBJ2-6; 7 bases agree with TRBD2. Germline V CDR1 and CDR2: MDHEN, SYDVKM. J was trimmed by 0 bases and V by 6 bases; bases with no gene match: 5. The CDR3 is 16 amino acids. CDR3 protein: CASSGREVSGANVLTF. The CDR3 region has the DNA TGTGCCAGCAGCGGTCGGGAGGTCTCTGGGGCCAACGTCCTGACTTTC.

In the case of this clone: An end of the junction does not agree with germline; a read error may underlie this. The chain recombines TRBV15 with TRBJ2-7, with 12 bases identical to TRBD2. Germline V gene sequence: CDR1 LNHNV, CDR2 YYDKDF (reference sequence). The CDR3 is 16 residues long. The CDR3 coding sequence is TGTGCCACCAGCAGCGAACGGACTAGCGGGGCCTATGAGCAGTACTTC. Protein product: CATSSERTSGAYEQYF.

V and J are TRBV29-1 and TRBJ2-7; 12 nucleotides match TRBD1. The CDR3 sequence is 14 residues long. Germline V gene lookup returns CDR1 SQVTM and CDR2 ANQGSEA. The junction had 7 bases not matched to a gene; V was cut back by 3 bases and J by 7 bases. CDR3: CSVDPGQGAGEQYF. CDR3 nucleotides: TGCAGCGTTGACCCGGGACAGGGGGCGGGTGAGCAGTACTTC.

This clone was observed a single time. The chain uses TRBV21-1 and TRBJ2-4; the D segment call TRBD2 is taken from the table without a DNA check. TRBV21-1 is designated a pseudogene. The CDR3 consists of 12 residues. The CDR3 nucleotides are TGTGCCAGCAGCCCGGCCAAAAACATTCAGTACTTC. Encoded protein: CASSPAKNIQYF.

The V call is TRBV10-1, the J call TRBJ2-3; D gene unclear. Germline-derived CDR1 and CDR2 are WNHNN and SYGVQD (reference sequence). Trimming removed 3 bases from V and 2 bases from J, with 18 bases in between. The CDR3 loop spans 17 amino acids. CDR3 loop: CASSEAKVELLTDTQYF. The DNA of the CDR3 is TGCGCCAGCAGTGAAGCGAAGGTCGAACTCCTCACAGATACGCAGTATTTT.

This clone was recorded a few times. The rearrangement uses TRBV5-6 and TRBJ1-5; D remains unclear. The CDR3 sequence is 13 residues long. CDR1 SGHDT and CDR2 YYEEEE come from the germline V gene. Trimming took 0 bases from V and 9 from J, leaving 10 bases between them. The chain's CDR3 is CASSLGVRGPQHF. The CDR3 DNA sequence: TGTGCCAGCAGCTTGGGGGTCCGCGGGCCCCAGCATTTT.